The clone carrying this TCR beta chain has at least ten counts. Antigen specificity is unknown. This specimen belongs to a study of response to subunit inactivated influenza vaccine. Study results and caveats: After each seasonal influenza vaccination, few new T cells are recruited, the authors suggested.

Trimming removed 0 bases at V and 1 base at J, with 22 bases between. Germline V lookup: CDR1 SGDLS, CDR2 YYNGEE. The CDR3 is 19 amino acids. TCRdb analysed the RT-PCR reads with MiXCR anew, one entry per CDR3 protein. The sample has around 580,000 distinct CDR3 sequences, 14% seen once. This receptor was identified in a man aged 50-60 years who received an inactivated influenza vaccine. The chain couples TRBV9 to TRBJ2-5; a weak D match, TRBD2 (8 bases). Sequences were derived from PBMCs from blood, sampled 11 to 12 days after vaccination. The chain's CDR3 is CASSVAREGAGGLQETQYF. Written as DNA, the CDR3 is TGTGCCAGCAGCGTAGCTCGAGAGGGGGCGGGAGGACTCCAAGAGACCCAGTACTTC. Combining the CDR3 with reference TRBV9 and TRBJ2-5 gives the whole variable domain DSGVTQTPKHLITATGQRVTLRCSPRSGDLSVYWYQQSLDQGLQFLIQYYNGEERAKGNILERFSAQQFPDLHSELNLSSLELGDSALYFCASSVAREGAGGLQETQYFGPGTRLLVL.